This passage covers 28 T cell receptor beta chains from one sample sequenced in a study of T cell repertoires in cytomegalovirus infection. A single record per CDR3 protein comes from TCRdb applying MiXCR to the reads. The repertoire includes about 500,000 distinct CDR3 sequences, 30% to 40% of them detected once, and about 17% sits in the top ten. No cognate antigen is known for these TCRs. This specimen consisted of cultured PBMCs, obtained from culture after CMV antigen stimulation. Receptors were obtained from a human donor in good health (CMV status not recorded). Some clones in this sample may be carry-over from other donors' samples.

The V gene is TRBV19, the J gene TRBJ1-1; D remains ambiguous. CDR1 is LNHDA, CDR2 SQIVND, per germline (reference sequence). This CDR3 spans 13 amino acids. V was trimmed by 5 bases and J by 2 bases, leaving 9 bases between them. DNA of the CDR3: TGTGCCAGTAGTGGGTCTATTAACACTGAAGCTTTCTTT. Protein product: CASSGSINTEAFF.

This clonotype appeared a few times. J is TRBJ2-5 and V is TRBV6-5; 14 bases map to TRBD2. Germline V gene data show CDR1 as MNHEY and CDR2 as SVGAGI. Trimming at V came to 0 bases and at J to 5 bases, leaving 8 bases not matched to a gene. This CDR3 spans 18 amino acids. CDR3 DNA: TGTGCCAGCAGTTACTCCGGGACTAGCGGGAGTAACTGGGAGACCCAGTACTTC. Translation gives CASSYSGTSGSNWETQYF.

The chain recombines TRBV10-3 with TRBJ2-3; D gene uncertain. CDR3 length: 12 residues. V gave up 3 bases and J gave up 6 bases, with 7 bases separating them. Germline V gene sequence: CDR1 ENHRY, CDR2 SYGVKD. The CDR3 sequence is CAISELVDTQYF. DNA of the CDR3: TGTGCCATCAGTGAATTAGTGGATACGCAGTATTTT.

Remarks on this clonotype: Since the CDR3 does not end with the conserved phenylalanine or tryptophan, this likely comes from a read error. The J gene is TRBJ2-5, the V gene TRBV20-1; 10 bases are a match to TRBD1. Germline-derived CDR1 and CDR2 are DFQATT and SNEGSKA (reference sequence). This CDR3 is built from 16 residues. After removal of 5 bases from V and 5 bases from J, the junction contained 14 bases not matched to a gene. In nucleotides, the CDR3 is TGCAGTGCTGCAAAACCGGGACAGGGGTTTTCGGAGACCCAGTACTTA. Its protein product is CSAAKPGQGFSETQYL.

This clonotype was seen only a few times. The chain couples TRBV5-1 to TRBJ1-1; no definite D call. Trimming left V 3 bases short and J 6 bases short, with 21 bases between. Germline V gives CDR1 SGHRS, CDR2 YFSETQ. CDR3 length: 16 residues. The DNA of the CDR3 is TGCGCCAGCAGCTCTTATTACGACAATTTGGACCCTGAAGCTTTCTTT. This codes for CASSSYYDNLDPEAFF.

This chain uses TRBV6-2 or TRBV6-3 with TRBJ2-5; either TRBD1 or TRBD2 may supply D (5 bases each). The CDR3 runs 16 residues. The germline CDR1 and CDR2 sequences are MNHEY and SVGEGT. Trimming stripped 3 bases from V and 0 bases from J, with 14 bases between. The CDR3 here is CASSYWQGAYQETQYF. Here the CDR3 DNA reads TGTGCCAGCAGTTATTGGCAGGGAGCGTACCAAGAGACCCAGTACTTC.

The chain couples TRBV7-3 to TRBJ2-6; no firm D call. Germline V gene sequence: CDR1 SGHTA, CDR2 FQGTGA. The CDR3 has 15 residues. V was cut by 5 bases and J by 0 bases, with 8 bases left in between. The CDR3 coding sequence is TGTGCCAGCAGCCCCGGGTCCTCTGGGGCCAACGTCCTGACTTTC. Encoded protein: CASSPGSSGANVLTF. Drawing the rest from reference TRBV7-3 and TRBJ2-6, the complete variable domain is GAGVSQTPSNKVTEKGKYVELRCDPISGHTALYWYRQSLGQGPEFLIYFQGTGAADDSGLPNDRFFAVRPEGSVSTLKIQRTERGDSAVYLCASSPGSSGANVLTFGAGSRLTVL.

In this sample, this clonotype turned up a few times. The chain recombines TRBV19 with TRBJ2-1, with 9 bases that match TRBD2. The length of the CDR3 is 14 residues. CDR1 LNHDA and CDR2 SQIVND come from the germline V gene (reference sequence). The V and J ends lost 7 bases and 5 bases, in that order; junction bases with no gene match: 6. CDR3 region: CASKGLASHNEQFF. The CDR3 DNA sequence: TGTGCCAGTAAAGGACTAGCGAGCCACAATGAGCAGTTCTTC.

This clonotype was observed a few times. The V call is TRBV6-5, the J call TRBJ2-3; possible D gene TRBD1, 5 bases. The CDR3 has 12 residues. V was clipped by 8 bases and J by 2 bases, with 8 bases between them. Germline CDR1 and CDR2: MNHEY and SVGAGI. This chain's CDR3 is CASQDITDTQYF. The CDR3 nucleotides are TGTGCCAGCCAGGACATCACAGATACGCAGTATTTT.

Concerning this clonotype itself: One base away lies a much larger clone, so this may be a sequencing read error. The chain employs TRBV12-5 and TRBJ1-2, with TRBD1 as a possible D gene (6 bases). The CDR3 spans 19 residues. Germline CDR1 LGHNT, CDR2 FRNRAP. The DNA of the CDR3 is TGTGCTAGTGGTTTGAGCTTACGACAGGACGGCAGCGGGCACTATAGCTACACCTTC. Translation gives CASGLSLRQDGSGHYSYTF. Full variable domain (outside the CDR3, taken from reference TRBV12-5 and TRBJ1-2): DARVTQTPRHKVTEMGQEVTMRCQPILGHNTVFWYRQTMMQGLELLAYFRNRAPLDDSGMPKDRFSAEMPDATLATLKIQPSEPRDSAVYFCASGLSLRQDGSGHYSYTFGSGTRLTVV.

The chain employs TRBV7-2 and TRBJ2-1; maybe TRBD2 (5 bases). This CDR3 contains 15 residues. V dropped 2 bases and J dropped 5 bases, with 13 bases sitting between them. From germline, CDR1 is SGHTA and CDR2 FQGNSA. The chain's CDR3 is CASSLRERLNNEQFF. The CDR3 DNA reads as TGTGCCAGCAGCTTACGAGAGCGGCTGAACAATGAGCAGTTCTTC.

This clonotype was seen more than once but under ten times. The chain is built from TRBV7-8 and TRBJ1-2; 7 bases are a match to TRBD1. This CDR3 is 13 amino acids long. Germline V gives CDR1 SGHVS, CDR2 FQNEAQ. V gave up 4 bases and J gave up 7 bases; unmatched junction bases: 6. The CDR3 sequence is CASSSQGQRGYTF. DNA of the CDR3: TGTGCCAGCAGCTCACAGGGGCAGCGTGGCTACACCTTC.

The sample holds a few counts of this clonotype. This chain connects TRBV27 to TRBJ1-2, with D maybe TRBD1 (6 bases). Trimming stripped 3 bases from V and 6 bases from J, with 20 bases between. The germline CDR1 and CDR2 sequences are MNHEY and SMNVEV (reference sequence). CDR3 length equals 16 residues. The DNA of the CDR3 is TGTGCCAGCAGTTTTCGACAGGCTATAGGTAGCGATGGCTACACCTTC. As protein: CASSFRQAIGSDGYTF.

This clonotype was counted between two and nine times. The chain uses TRBV6-2 or TRBV6-3 and TRBJ2-7; D not resolved. This CDR3 is built from 12 residues. Trimming stripped 6 bases from V and 0 bases from J, with 6 bases between. Germline V gives CDR1 MNHEY, CDR2 SVGEGT. CDR3 sequence: CASRPYSYEQYF. The CDR3 DNA is TGTGCCAGCAGACCCTACTCCTACGAGCAGTACTTC.

This rearrangement joins TRBV19 to TRBJ1-4; unclear D gene. CDR3 length equals 13 residues. V dropped 2 bases and J dropped 5 bases, with 6 bases sitting between them. Germline values: CDR1 LNHDA, CDR2 SQIVND (reference sequence). For the CDR3, the DNA is TGTGCCAGTAGTATAAGTGAGAATGAAAAACTGTTTTTT. This translates into CASSISENEKLFF.

The CDR3 DNA reads TGCAGCTCAAGGCGGGAAAATGAGCAGTTCTTC. Its translation: CSSRRENEQFF. This sequence joins TRBV29-1 and TRBJ2-1, with TRBD2 as a possible D gene (6 bases). The germline V and J ends were trimmed by 8 bases and 7 bases, with 12 bases remaining between them. This CDR3 spans 11 amino acids. Germline CDR1 reads SQVTM; CDR2 reads ANQGSEA.

This chain links TRBV20-1 with TRBJ2-7, with TRBD1 as a possible D gene (6 bases). The CDR3 consists of 15 residues. Germline V gene data show CDR1 as DFQATT and CDR2 as SNEGSKA (reference sequence). V shed 2 bases and J shed 3 bases, with 17 bases lying between them. The CDR3 DNA reads as TGCAGTGCTAGAAAGGGGGTGCAGGGGATCTACGAGCAGTACTTC. It encodes CSARKGVQGIYEQYF.

This chain joins TRBV28 and TRBJ1-2; 9 bases are a match to TRBD1. Germline CDR1 and CDR2: MDHEN and SYDVKM. The V gene end was trimmed by 5 bases and the J gene end by 2 bases; junction bases not matched to a gene: 3. The CDR3 covers 14 residues. CDR3 in amino acids: CASSQGQGNYGYTF. DNA of the CDR3: TGTGCCAGCAGTCAGGGACAGGGAAACTATGGCTACACCTTC.

This clonotype was recorded once. The rearrangement uses TRBV12-3 or TRBV12-4 and TRBJ2-3; 7 bases align to TRBD1. The CDR3 totals 15 residues. The junction had 8 bases not matched to a gene; V was cut back by 6 bases and J by 2 bases. DNA for the CDR3: TGTGCCAGCAGACCACAGGGGTTCCACACAGATACGCAGTATTTT. Its translation: CASRPQGFHTDTQYF.

The chain joins TRBV6-2 or TRBV6-3 to TRBJ2-7; D unresolved. Germline lookup yields CDR1 MNHEY and CDR2 SVGEGT. The CDR3 runs to 14 residues. Trimming removed 0 bases from V and 3 bases from J, with 9 bases in between. CDR3 sequence reads: CASSYSGKYYEQYF. CDR3 nucleotide sequence: TGTGCCAGCAGTTACTCGGGCAAATACTACGAGCAGTACTTC.

This clonotype was found many times. The V gene is TRBV4-1, the J gene TRBJ1-4; maybe TRBD1 (6 bases). The CDR3 covers 15 residues. CDR1 and CDR2 from the germline V gene are MGHRA and YSYEKL. V was cut by 4 bases and J by 8 bases, with 17 bases left in between. The DNA for the CDR3 is TGCGCCAGCAGCCCTGTCACAGGGATGGGAGAAAAACTGTTTTTT. The encoded protein is CASSPVTGMGEKLFF.

The rearrangement links TRBV25-1 to TRBJ2-2; maybe TRBD2 (5 bases). The CDR3 runs 15 residues. V gave up 1 base and J gave up 2 bases, with 8 bases separating them. CDR1 is MGHDK and CDR2 is SYGVNS in the germline V gene. In nucleotides, the CDR3 is TGTGCCAGCAGTGAATCGGGAACCAACACCGGGGAGCTGTTTTTT. Its protein is CASSESGTNTGELFF.

This chain uses TRBV12-3 or TRBV12-4 with TRBJ1-1; 8 positions agree with TRBD1. V shed 6 bases, J shed 4 bases, and the junction held 7 bases outside the gene matches. This CDR3 is 14 amino acids long. The CDR3 DNA reads as TGTGCCAGCAGAGGACAGGGCTGGTTCACTGAAGCTTTCTTT. Protein: CASRGQGWFTEAFF.

The gene calls are TRBV4-2 and TRBJ2-7, with TRBD1 identical over 9 bases. The CDR3 is 12 residues long. V shed 4 bases and J 6 bases; nucleotides not matched to a gene: 1. From germline, CDR1 is LGHNA and CDR2 YNFKEQ. CDR3 sequence reads: CASSRDRAEQYF. CDR3 nucleotide sequence: TGTGCCAGCAGCCGGGACAGGGCCGAGCAGTACTTC.

The CDR3 DNA reads as TGCAGTGCTAGAGGGCCGTCCCCGTCCGGCTCCTACAATGAGCAGTTCTTC. Protein sequence: CSARGPSPSGSYNEQFF. This chain connects TRBV20-1 to TRBJ2-1, with no clear D. Trimming took off 1 base at V and 0 bases at J, with 16 bases between the two ends. The CDR3 runs 17 residues. In germline, CDR1 is DFQATT, CDR2 SNEGSKA (reference sequence).

This sequence joins TRBV10-3 and TRBJ1-2; D unresolved. CDR1 is ENHRY and CDR2 is SYGVKD in the germline V gene. The CDR3 has 13 amino acids. Trimming left V 3 bases short and J 6 bases short, with 11 bases between. CDR3 nucleotides: TGTGCCATCAGTGATAGACACCTCGATGGCTACACCTTC. Translation: CAISDRHLDGYTF.

The rearrangement links TRBV4-1 to TRBJ2-5; the D gene is possibly TRBD2 (6 bases). The CDR3 runs 14 residues. Looked up from germline, CDR1 is MGHRA and CDR2 is YSYEKL. V gave up 8 bases and J gave up 4 bases, with 17 bases separating them. In nucleotides, the CDR3 is TGCGCCAGCGGTACTAGCCCGAGGACAGAGACCCAGTACTTC. Protein product: CASGTSPRTETQYF.

A few counts support this clonotype. This chain joins TRBV20-1 and TRBJ2-7; TRBD1 matches at 7 bases. This CDR3 has 15 amino acids. The germline V gene encodes CDR1 DFQATT and CDR2 SNEGSKA (reference sequence). V gave up 6 bases and J gave up 3 bases; unmatched junction bases: 14. The CDR3 sequence is CSAKKPGQKYYEQYF. CDR3 coding DNA: TGCAGTGCCAAAAAACCGGGACAGAAATACTACGAGCAGTACTTC.